The 20 T cell receptor beta chains presented below share a single source sample, sequenced in a study of T-cell memory formation after mild COVID-19. Using its own MiXCR run on the 5' RACE reads, TCRdb lists one record per CDR3 protein. The repertoire holds approximately 100,000 distinct CDR3 sequences, with 11% as singletons. The sample consisted of PBMCs or a T cell subset sorted from them (not recorded which). These receptors were taken from a man younger than 30 who had mild COVID-19 (a few samples of this study predate the infection). Cell type and time point are not known.

The J gene is TRBJ2-1, the V gene TRBV6-2 or TRBV6-3; D gene ambiguous. V was cut by 2 bases and J by 15 bases, with 11 bases left in between. The CDR3 length is 11 residues. In germline, CDR1 is MNHEY, CDR2 SVGEGT. CDR3 residues: CASSYGVVPFF. CDR3 DNA sequence: TGTGCCAGCAGTTACGGGGTCGTACCGTTCTTC.

This clonotype appeared a few times. The V gene is TRBV12-3 or TRBV12-4, the J gene TRBJ2-1, with no clear D. V lost 2 bases and J 10 bases, leaving 6 bases between the germline ends. The CDR3 covers 11 residues. The CDR3 DNA reads TGTGCCAGCAGTTTAATGGAAGAGCAGTTCTTC. Translation gives CASSLMEEQFF.

The chain carries TRBV6-1 and TRBJ2-7; D unresolved. Germline V gene lookup returns CDR1 MNHNS and CDR2 SASEGT. Trimming removed 6 bases from V and 6 bases from J, with 12 bases in between. The CDR3 loop spans 12 amino acids. CDR3 region: CASRYRSSEQYV. The CDR3 DNA sequence: TGTGCCAGCAGGTATAGATCTAGCGAGCAGTACGTC.

This clonotype has only a few counts. The chain uses TRBV6-2 or TRBV6-3 and TRBJ2-3; 8 nucleotides agree with TRBD2. Germline CDR1 MNHEY, CDR2 SVGEGT. V dropped 0 bases and J dropped 1; count of bases not matched to a gene: 6. This CDR3 is 17 amino acids long. The CDR3: CASSYSGAGEGTDTQYF. The CDR3 DNA is TGTGCCAGCAGTTACTCGGGAGCGGGGGAAGGCACAGATACGCAGTATTTT.

This chain connects TRBV5-1 to TRBJ1-1, with 10 bases that match TRBD1. Germline-derived CDR1 and CDR2 are SGHRS and YFSETQ. Trimming took 6 bases from V and 6 from J; bases not matched to a gene: 20. This CDR3 is 18 amino acids long. In DNA, the CDR3 is TGCGCCAGCACCTTAGGGTCCGCCGGGACAGGGGTACGCGCTGAAGCTTTCTTT. It codes for CASTLGSAGTGVRAEAFF.

This clonotype was detected only a few times. The chain recombines TRBV19 with TRBJ2-3; TRBD1 agrees at 8 bases. After removal of 0 bases from V and 3 bases from J, the junction contained 14 bases not matched to a gene. The CDR3 has 19 amino acids. CDR1 is LNHDA and CDR2 is SQIVND in the germline V gene (reference sequence). CDR3 nucleotide sequence: TGTGCCAGTAGTATAGATCTGATGGACAGGGAGAGACAGACAGATACGCAGTATTTT. Translation: CASSIDLMDRERQTDTQYF.

This clonotype has more than one count but fewer than ten. The chain uses TRBV6-6 and TRBJ1-2; no clear D gene. V was trimmed by 3 bases and J by 3 bases, leaving 11 bases between them. CDR1 and CDR2 from the germline V gene are MNHNY and SVGAGI (reference sequence). There are 14 residues in the CDR3. The CDR3 region is CASSYLRRDYGYTF. The CDR3 DNA reads TGTGCCAGCAGTTATCTCCGGAGGGACTATGGCTACACCTTC.

This chain connects TRBV14 to TRBJ2-7, with 7 bases aligning to TRBD1. In germline, CDR1 is SGHDN, CDR2 FVKESK. The V gene end was trimmed by 5 bases and the J gene end by 1 base; junction bases not matched to a gene: 5. The CDR3 has 14 residues. The CDR3 DNA sequence: TGTGCCAGCAGCACGACAGGGCTGTCCTACGAGCAGTACGTC. Its protein is CASSTTGLSYEQYV.

V usage is TRBV29-1 and J usage is TRBJ2-1; D uncertain. Trimming stripped 0 bases from V and 2 bases from J, with 8 bases between. The CDR3 length is 14 residues. From germline, CDR1 is SQVTM and CDR2 ANQGSEA. CDR3 sequence reads: CSVEDPAPYNEQFF. CDR3 in DNA: TGCAGCGTTGAAGATCCCGCCCCCTACAATGAGCAGTTCTTC.

V gene TRBV28 combines with J gene TRBJ2-1; D might be TRBD2 (6 bases). This CDR3 region has 15 residues. Per germline, CDR1 MDHEN and CDR2 SYDVKM. Trimming shortened V by 5 bases and J by 5 bases, and 16 bases separated the two germline ends. The CDR3 sequence is CASSLWGVRNNEQFF. The DNA of the CDR3 is TGTGCCAGCAGTCTGTGGGGGGTCCGGAACAATGAGCAGTTCTTC.

This chain connects TRBV7-9 to TRBJ2-7, with D maybe TRBD2 (6 bases). The germline V gene has CDR1 SEHNR and CDR2 FQNEAQ (reference sequence). The ends were cut back, 1 base at V and 3 bases at J, with 13 bases in the middle. This CDR3 spans 15 amino acids. The CDR3 nucleotides read TGTGCCAGCAGCTTAGGTACGGGAGCCCGCTACGAGCAGTACTTC. Its protein is CASSLGTGARYEQYF.

The genes are TRBV4-3 and TRBJ1-5; the D is unclear. Germline V lookup: CDR1 LGHNA, CDR2 YSLEER. This CDR3 has 14 residues. Trimming took off 0 bases at V and 5 bases at J, with 8 bases between the two ends. This CDR3 reads CASSQDLGDQPQHF. In nucleotides, the CDR3 is TGCGCCAGCAGCCAAGATCTAGGCGATCAGCCCCAGCATTTT.

Only a few counts were recorded for this clonotype. This chain uses TRBV20-1 with TRBJ2-1; 9 bases match TRBD2. V lost 6 bases and J lost 9; bases outside the gene matches: 15. This CDR3 contains 15 residues. CDR1 is DFQATT, CDR2 SNEGSKA, per germline (reference sequence). This CDR3 reads CSAAGGASGVGEQFF. CDR3 nucleotide sequence: TGCAGTGCGGCAGGTGGGGCTAGCGGGGTCGGTGAGCAGTTCTTC.

This chain uses TRBV4-3 with TRBJ1-2; D is unresolved. This CDR3 is built from 16 residues. Germline V gives CDR1 LGHNA, CDR2 YSLEER. Trimming cost V 4 bases and J 1 base, with 16 bases left between them. CDR3 protein: CASSRRTETFNYGYTF. The CDR3 DNA follows: TGCGCCAGCAGCCGGAGGACGGAGACCTTTAACTATGGCTACACCTTC.

This chain links TRBV7-6 with TRBJ2-2; tentatively, D is TRBD2 (6 bases). This CDR3 spans 14 amino acids. CDR1 SGHVS and CDR2 FNYEAQ come from the germline V gene. V lost 8 bases to trimming and J lost 2 bases, with 12 bases between them. The CDR3 DNA follows: TGTGCCAGCGCCCTGGGGGGAAACACCGGGGAGCTGTTTTTT. As protein: CASALGGNTGELFF.

This clonotype was seen only a few times. This chain connects TRBV4-1 to TRBJ1-1; D is ambiguous. In germline, CDR1 is MGHRA, CDR2 YSYEKL. Trimming pared 1 base from V and 6 bases from J, leaving 6 bases between. CDR3 length equals 12 residues. The CDR3 DNA reads TGCGCCAGCAGCCAAGTGGAGTCTGAAGCTTTCTTT. Translation gives CASSQVESEAFF.

The chain employs TRBV7-9 and TRBJ1-1; D unclear. The CDR3 sequence is 13 residues long. The germline gives CDR1 SEHNR, CDR2 FQNEAQ (reference sequence). Trimming took 10 bases from V and 4 from J, leaving 16 bases between them. In DNA, the CDR3 is TGTGCCACCTACCAAGACGGACCCACTGAAGCTTTCTTT. Residues: CATYQDGPTEAFF.

This clonotype was recorded at least ten times. The chain recombines TRBV5-1 with TRBJ2-1; tentatively, D is TRBD2 (5 bases). Germline V CDR1 and CDR2: SGHRS, YFSETQ. This CDR3 contains 15 residues. Deletions cut 4 bases from V and 9 bases from J, with 20 bases between. This CDR3 reads CASSPIQPLGSEQFF. CDR3 nucleotide sequence: TGCGCCAGCAGCCCGATCCAGCCCCTGGGGAGTGAGCAGTTCTTC.

In nucleotides, the CDR3 is TGTGCCAGCCGACAGGGGGGTTCCTACGAGCAGTACGTC. As protein: CASRQGGSYEQYV. The V gene is TRBV27, the J gene TRBJ2-7; 9 positions match TRBD1. Germline CDR1 reads MNHEY; CDR2 reads SMNVEV (reference sequence). This CDR3 contains 13 residues. Losses at the gene ends were 8 bases for V and 1 base for J; bases not matched to a gene: 3.

This clonotype appeared a few times. The rearrangement links TRBV29-1 to TRBJ2-5; D uncertain. This CDR3 has 16 amino acids. Germline values: CDR1 SQVTM, CDR2 ANQGSEA. V lost 0 bases, J lost 0 bases, and 14 bases lay in between. As DNA, the CDR3 is TGCAGCGTTGAAGAGGATACACAGCACAACCAAGAGACCCAGTACTTC. This gives the protein CSVEEDTQHNQETQYF. Filled out from reference TRBV29-1 and TRBJ2-5, the complete variable domain reads SAVISQKPSRDICQRGTSLTIQCQVDSQVTMMFWYRQQPGQSLTLIATANQGSEATYESGFVIDKFPISRPNLTFSTLTVSNMSPEDSSIYLCSVEEDTQHNQETQYFGPGTRLLVL.